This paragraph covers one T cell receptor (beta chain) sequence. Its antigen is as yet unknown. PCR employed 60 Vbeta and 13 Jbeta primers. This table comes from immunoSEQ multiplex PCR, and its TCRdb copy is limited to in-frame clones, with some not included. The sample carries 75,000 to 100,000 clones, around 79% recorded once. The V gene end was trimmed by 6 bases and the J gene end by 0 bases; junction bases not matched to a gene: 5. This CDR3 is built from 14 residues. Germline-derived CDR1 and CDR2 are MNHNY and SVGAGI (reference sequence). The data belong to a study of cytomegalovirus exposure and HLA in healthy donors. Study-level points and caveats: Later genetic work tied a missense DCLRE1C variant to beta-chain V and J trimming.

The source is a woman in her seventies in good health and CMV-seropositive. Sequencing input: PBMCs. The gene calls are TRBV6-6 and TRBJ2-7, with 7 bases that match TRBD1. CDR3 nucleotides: TGTGCCAGCAGAAGACAGGGTATCTCCTACGAGCAGTACTTC. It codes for CASRRQGISYEQYF.